These T cell receptor beta chains were read from a single sample in a study of control samples from healthy donors and cancer patients. Some clones are missing from TCRdb's copy, which holds only in-frame ones; the method was immunoSEQ multiplex PCR. This table holds approximately 46,000 clones, approximately 92% found once. Sequencing was carried out using PBMCs. The receptors were sampled from a man aged 25 to 40 with colorectal cancer. CDR3s include the opening cysteine and the closing phenylalanine or tryptophan. Each record gives: J gene, V gene, CDR3 protein.

TRBJ1-2	TRBV5-8	CASSSLGRYGYTF
TRBJ2-6	TRBV27	CASSLAGPGANVLTF
TRBJ1-2	TRBV6-2/TRBV6-3	CASSYGEYYGYTF
TRBJ1-2	TRBV5-4	CASSSPGTYGYTF
TRBJ1-1	TRBV5-5	CASSQARGTNTEAFF
TRBJ2-1	TRBV5-1	CASSLVGGRNINEQFF
TRBJ2-2	TRBV30	CAWRFSPAGGELFF
TRBJ1-2	TRBV7-2	CASSSPGSNYGYTF
TRBJ1-1	TRBV6-5	CATRVGIEGTEAFF
TRBJ2-7	TRBV10-2	CASRLAGGLSYEQYF
TRBJ2-3	TRBV5-1	CASSWGSGGLSTDTQYF
TRBJ2-6	TRBV5-1	CASSLEGSGANVLTF
TRBJ2-1	TRBV7-2	CASAPGAGAYNEQFF
TRBJ2-2	TRBV5-5	CASSGGGSGTGELFF
TRBJ1-3	TRBV7-9	CASSRQGAGNTIYF